This T cell receptor (beta chain) was found in a study of cytomegalovirus exposure and HLA in healthy donors. Study-level results: Productive status was seen about 87% or about 30% of the time for most TCR beta V segments in an earlier analysis. TCR association rates varied by HLA locus in a later analysis, with DRB1 highest and HLA-C lowest.

This clone was picked up a small number of times. The antigen is unknown. The V end was cut by 3 bases, the J end by 0 bases, with 9 bases between. This CDR3 has 14 residues. Germline V gene data show CDR1 as WNHNN and CDR2 as SYGVQD (reference sequence). The PCR used 60 Vbeta and 13 Jbeta primers. Produced via immunoSEQ multiplex PCR; TCRdb's table is partial and in-frame only. Of 150,000 to 250,000 clones in the sample, about 82% were seen once. Healthy bone marrow donors formed the donor group. The chain has TRBV10-1 and TRBJ2-7; TRBD2 might be the D (6 bases). The source is a woman in her forties or fifties in good health and CMV-seronegative. The sample taken for sequencing was PBMCs. CDR3 nucleotide sequence: TGCGCCAGCAGTGAAAGCGGGCCCTCCTACGAGCAGTACTTC. It specifies CASSESGPSYEQYF.